Below, 2 T cell receptor beta chains from the same sample are listed, as sequenced in a study of cytomegalovirus exposure and HLA in healthy donors. The PCR had 60 Vbeta and 13 Jbeta primers. This table comes from immunoSEQ multiplex PCR, and its TCRdb copy is limited to in-frame clones, with some not included. The sample lists over 150,000 clones, 79% occurring once. Specimen: PBMCs. Receptors were obtained from a man aged 40-49 years in good health and CMV-seronegative.

Comment on this clone: At one of its ends the junction is not consistent with the germline gene, which may arise from a read error. The chain employs TRBV19 and TRBJ2-2; D possibly corresponds to TRBD2 (6 bases). CDR1 and CDR2 (germline): LNHDA, SQIVND (reference sequence). The CDR3 covers 14 residues. CDR3 region: CASSIVGGTGELFF. The CDR3 DNA sequence: TGTGCCAGTAGCATAGTGGGGGGCACCGGGGAGCTGTTTTTT.

The rearrangement uses TRBV29-1 and TRBJ2-3; 8 nucleotides agree with TRBD1. Germline V gene data show CDR1 as SQVTM and CDR2 as ANQGSEA. This CDR3 contains 15 residues. V dropped 4 bases and J dropped 0; count of bases not matched to a gene: 6. This chain's CDR3 is CSVGKAGGSTDTQYF. The CDR3 bases are TGCAGCGTTGGGAAGGCAGGGGGCAGCACAGATACGCAGTATTTT.